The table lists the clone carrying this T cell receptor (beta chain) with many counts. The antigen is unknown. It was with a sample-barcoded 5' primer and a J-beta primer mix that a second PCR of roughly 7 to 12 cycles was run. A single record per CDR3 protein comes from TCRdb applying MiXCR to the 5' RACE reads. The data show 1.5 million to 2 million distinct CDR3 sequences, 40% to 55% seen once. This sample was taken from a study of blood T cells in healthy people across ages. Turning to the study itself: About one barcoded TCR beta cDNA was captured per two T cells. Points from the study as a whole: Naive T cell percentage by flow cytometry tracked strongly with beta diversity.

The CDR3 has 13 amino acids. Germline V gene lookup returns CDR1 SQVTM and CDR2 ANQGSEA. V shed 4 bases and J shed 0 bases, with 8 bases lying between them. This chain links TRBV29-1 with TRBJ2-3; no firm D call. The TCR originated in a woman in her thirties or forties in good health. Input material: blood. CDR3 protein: CSVGVTSTDTQYF. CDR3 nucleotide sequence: TGCAGCGTTGGGGTGACTAGCACAGATACGCAGTATTTT.